The 19 T cell receptor beta chains below all came from one sample that was sequenced in a study of cytomegalovirus exposure and HLA in healthy donors. Here immunoSEQ multiplex PCR was the method, and the copy in TCRdb shows in-frame clones only, minus some. The table has approximately 200,000 clones, around 80% seen once. The source material was PBMCs. Receptors were obtained from a woman aged 30 to 39 in good health and CMV-seronegative.

The gene calls are TRBV2 and TRBJ2-7, with a tentative D call TRBD2 (5 bases). Germline assignment: CDR1 SNHLY and CDR2 FYNNEI. The V end was cut by 1 base, the J end by 6 bases, with 7 bases between. CDR3 length equals 12 residues. The CDR3 loop reads CASSEGGPEQYF. DNA for the CDR3: TGTGCCAGCAGTGAAGGAGGGCCCGAGCAGTACTTC.

The chain carries TRBV27 and TRBJ1-2; D may be TRBD1 (6 bases). This CDR3 region has 13 residues. Trimming shortened V by 8 bases and J by 3 bases, and 13 bases separated the two germline ends. Per the germline V gene, CDR1 is MNHEY and CDR2 is SMNVEV (reference sequence). This CDR3 is CASGGNRDYGYTF. The CDR3, as DNA: TGTGCCAGCGGGGGAAACAGGGACTATGGCTACACCTTC.

This chain joins TRBV5-4 and TRBJ2-2; D might be TRBD1 (5 bases). Trimming stripped 2 bases from V and 6 bases from J, with 8 bases between. There are 13 residues in the CDR3. Germline assignment: CDR1 SGHNT and CDR2 YYREEE (reference sequence). Here the CDR3 reads CASSLQVPGELFF. The CDR3 coding sequence is TGTGCCAGCAGCTTACAGGTACCCGGGGAGCTGTTTTTT.

This clone was counted between two and nine times. The chain joins TRBV7-9 to TRBJ2-7; TRBD2 matches at 9 bases. The trim removed 5 bases at V and 9 bases at J, leaving 5 bases unmatched. The CDR3 sequence is 12 residues long. CDR1 is SEHNR and CDR2 is FQNEAQ in the germline V gene (reference sequence). CDR3 sequence: CASSQPSGAQYF. DNA of the CDR3: TGTGCCAGCAGCCAACCTAGCGGGGCGCAGTACTTC. Together with reference TRBV7-9 and TRBJ2-7, the CDR3 gives the full variable domain: DTGVSQNPRHKITKRGQNVTFRCDPISEHNRLYWYRQTLGQGPEFLTYFQNEAQLEKSRLLSDRFSAERPKGSFSTLEIQRTEQGDSAMYLCASSQPSGAQYFGPGTRLTVT.

The chain has TRBV6-1 and TRBJ1-2; D perhaps matches TRBD1 (5 bases). Per germline, CDR1 MNHNS and CDR2 SASEGT. The CDR3 has 13 residues. The V end was cut by 10 bases, the J end by 6 bases, with 18 bases between. In DNA form, the CDR3 reads TGTGCCACCTGTATGGGGCCTGGGGATGGCTACACCTTC. Translation gives CATCMGPGDGYTF.

J is TRBJ2-1 and V is TRBV5-1; 10 bases agree with TRBD1. Germline V gene lookup returns CDR1 SGHRS and CDR2 YFSETQ. The V gene end was trimmed by 3 bases and the J gene end by 5 bases; junction bases not matched to a gene: 8. This CDR3 comprises 16 residues. The CDR3 bases are TGCGCCAGCAGCTCTGGACAGGGGGTCGGCAACAATGAGCAGTTCTTC. Residues: CASSSGQGVGNNEQFF.

CDR3 residues: CASSLVPNTEAFF. The CDR3 bases are TGTGCCAGCTCATTAGTCCCGAACACTGAAGCTTTCTTT. The V gene is TRBV18, the J gene TRBJ1-1; D not resolved. Trimming took off 5 bases at V and 1 base at J, with 8 bases between the two ends. This CDR3 spans 13 amino acids. Germline CDR1 is KGHSH and CDR2 is LQKENI.

This chain joins TRBV9 and TRBJ2-6; 8 bases map to TRBD1. The ends lost 5 bases at V and 1 base at J; junction bases unmatched: 2. Per the germline V gene, CDR1 is SGDLS and CDR2 is YYNGEE. CDR3 length: 15 residues. This chain's CDR3 is CASSRQGSGANVLTF. DNA for the CDR3: TGTGCCAGCAGTCGACAGGGGTCTGGGGCCAACGTCCTGACTTTC. The complete variable domain, with remaining parts taken from reference TRBV9 and TRBJ2-6, reads DSGVTQTPKHLITATGQRVTLRCSPRSGDLSVYWYQQSLDQGLQFLIQYYNGEERAKGNILERFSAQQFPDLHSELNLSSLELGDSALYFCASSRQGSGANVLTFGAGSRLTVL.

This clone was picked up one time. The rearrangement links TRBV30 to TRBJ2-7; 10 bases match TRBD1. This CDR3 is built from 12 residues. Germline-derived CDR1 and CDR2 are GTSNPN and SVGIG (reference sequence). Trimming removed 5 bases from V and 6 bases from J; junction bases left unmatched: 4. CDR3 in DNA: TGTGCCTGGGACAGGGGGCAAAGCGAGCAGTACTTC. Amino acid sequence: CAWDRGQSEQYF.

This clone has just a few counts. The chain carries TRBV2 and TRBJ2-7; no reliable D call. Germline assignment: CDR1 SNHLY and CDR2 FYNNEI. The germline V and J ends were trimmed by 7 bases and 4 bases, with 14 bases remaining between them. CDR3 length: 13 residues. CDR3 protein: CASNGRSTYEQYF. CDR3 nucleotide sequence: TGTGCCAGCAATGGCAGGTCCACGTACGAGCAGTACTTC.

The chain employs TRBV11-3 and TRBJ2-3, with 9 bases aligning to TRBD1. The CDR3 covers 15 residues. After removal of 0 bases from V and 6 bases from J, the junction contained 4 bases not matched to a gene. Germline assignment: CDR1 SGHNT and CDR2 YENEEA. The CDR3 DNA follows: TGTGCCAGCAGCTTAGAAGGGACAGGGACGGATACGCAGTATTTT. As protein: CASSLEGTGTDTQYF.

The count of this clone is one. This rearrangement joins TRBV7-2 to TRBJ1-5; 8 positions match TRBD1. The length of the CDR3 is 16 residues. V shed 5 bases and J 4 bases; nucleotides not matched to a gene: 10. Germline values: CDR1 SGHTA, CDR2 FQGNSA. The CDR3 spells CASSPGQGNRNQPQHF. DNA for the CDR3: TGTGCCAGCAGCCCCGGACAGGGTAACCGAAATCAGCCCCAGCATTTT.

This chain uses TRBV19 with TRBJ1-2, with unresolved D. This CDR3 contains 12 residues. V was trimmed by 0 bases and J by 8 bases, leaving 7 bases between them. Germline V CDR1 and CDR2: LNHDA, SQIVND (reference sequence). DNA for the CDR3: TGTGCCAGTAGTATAGACAGGCGCGGCTACACCTTC. Translated: CASSIDRRGYTF.

Written as DNA, the CDR3 is TGTGCCAGCAGTCCAAAGACTAGCGGGAGCTACGAGCAGTACTTC. Amino acid sequence: CASSPKTSGSYEQYF. This rearrangement joins TRBV6-1 to TRBJ2-7; 12 bases fit TRBD2. Germline V gives CDR1 MNHNS, CDR2 SASEGT. The CDR3 extends over 15 amino acids. The J segment lost 3 bases and the V segment lost 5 bases, leaving 5 bases of the junction unmatched.

The V call is TRBV4-2, the J call TRBJ2-5; D gene unclear. V was pared by 2 bases and J by 8 bases, with 12 bases between. This CDR3 region has 13 residues. The germline V gene encodes CDR1 LGHNA and CDR2 YNFKEQ. CDR3 sequence (DNA): TGTGCCAGCAGCCAACCCCCCGAAGCAACCCAGTACTTC. Translating it yields CASSQPPEATQYF.

V is TRBV6-1 and J is TRBJ2-7; 11 positions match TRBD2. Trimming took 5 bases from V and 2 from J; bases not matched to a gene: 2. The length of the CDR3 is 14 residues. CDR1 and CDR2 from the germline V gene are MNHNS and SASEGT. CDR3 DNA: TGTGCCAGCAGTCTTAGCGGGGGGGCCTACGAGCAGTACTTC. It codes for CASSLSGGAYEQYF.

The CDR3: CASDRLAGGGDTQYF. The DNA of the CDR3 is TGTGCCAGCGACCGATTAGCGGGAGGGGGCGATACGCAGTATTTT. The rearrangement uses TRBV27 and TRBJ2-3; the match to TRBD2 covers 11 bases. The CDR3 runs 15 residues. The germline CDR1 and CDR2 sequences are MNHEY and SMNVEV (reference sequence). V shed 8 bases, J shed 6 bases, and the junction held 10 bases outside the gene matches.

The rearrangement links TRBV19 to TRBJ2-7, with D possibly matching TRBD1 (6 bases). The CDR3 contains 15 residues. Trimming stripped 6 bases from V and 4 bases from J, with 19 bases between. Germline CDR1 is LNHDA and CDR2 is SQIVND (reference sequence). The CDR3 is CASSRGWGRGYEQYF. For the CDR3, the DNA is TGTGCCAGTAGCCGGGGATGGGGCAGGGGTTACGAGCAGTACTTC.

The CDR3 is CASSLVSIPMNTEAFF. The DNA of the CDR3 is TGCGCCAGCAGCTTGGTCAGTATCCCCATGAACACTGAAGCTTTCTTT. The chain links TRBV5-1 to TRBJ1-1, with D unclear. V was trimmed by 0 bases and J by 0 bases, leaving 12 bases between them. CDR1 SGHRS and CDR2 YFSETQ come from the germline V gene. The CDR3 totals 16 residues. Combining the CDR3 with reference TRBV5-1 and TRBJ1-1 gives the whole variable domain KAGVTQTPRYLIKTRGQQVTLSCSPISGHRSVSWYQQTPGQGLQFLFEYFSETQRNKGNFPGRFSGRQFSNSRSEMNVSTLELGDSALYLCASSLVSIPMNTEAFFGQGTRLTVV.